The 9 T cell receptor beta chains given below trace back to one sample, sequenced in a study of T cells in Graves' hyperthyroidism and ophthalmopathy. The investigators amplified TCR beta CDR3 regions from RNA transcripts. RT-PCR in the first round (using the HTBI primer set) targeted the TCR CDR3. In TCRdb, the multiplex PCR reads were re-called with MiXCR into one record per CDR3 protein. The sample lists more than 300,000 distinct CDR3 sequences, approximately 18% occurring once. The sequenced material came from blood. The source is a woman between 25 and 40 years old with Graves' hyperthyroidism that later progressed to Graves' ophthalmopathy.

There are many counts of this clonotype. The CDR3 sequence is CASSPGQGTTEAFF. CDR3 coding DNA: TGTGCCAGCTCACCGGGACAGGGGACCACTGAAGCTTTCTTT. The chain combines TRBV18 with TRBJ1-1; 10 nucleotides match TRBD1. The V gene's germline CDR1 is KGHSH and CDR2 LQKENI. V lost 3 bases to trimming and J lost 4 bases; unmatched junction nucleotides: 2. This CDR3 has 14 amino acids.

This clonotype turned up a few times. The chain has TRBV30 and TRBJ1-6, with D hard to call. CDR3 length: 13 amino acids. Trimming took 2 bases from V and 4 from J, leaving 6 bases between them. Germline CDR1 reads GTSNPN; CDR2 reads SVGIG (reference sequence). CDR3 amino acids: CAWSPQYNSPLHF. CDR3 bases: TGTGCCTGGAGTCCACAGTATAATTCACCCCTCCACTTT.

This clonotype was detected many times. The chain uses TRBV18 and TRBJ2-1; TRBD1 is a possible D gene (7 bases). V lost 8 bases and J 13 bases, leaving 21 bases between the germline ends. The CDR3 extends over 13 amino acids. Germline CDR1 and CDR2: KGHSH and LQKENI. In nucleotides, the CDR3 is TGTGCCAGCGGGGCGGGACAGAACAAATATCAGTTCTTC. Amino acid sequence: CASGAGQNKYQFF.

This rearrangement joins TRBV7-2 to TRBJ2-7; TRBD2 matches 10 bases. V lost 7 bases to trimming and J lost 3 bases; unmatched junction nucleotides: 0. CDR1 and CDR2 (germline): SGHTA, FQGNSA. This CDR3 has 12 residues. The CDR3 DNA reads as TGTGCCAGCATAGCGGGGGGCTACGAGCAGTACTTC. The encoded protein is CASIAGGYEQYF.

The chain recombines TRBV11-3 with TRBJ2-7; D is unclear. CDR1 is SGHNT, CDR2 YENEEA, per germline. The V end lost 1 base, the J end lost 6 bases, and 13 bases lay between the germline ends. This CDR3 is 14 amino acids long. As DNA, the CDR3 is TGTGCCAGCAGCTTAGTCAGCGATTTGTCCGAGCAGTACTTC. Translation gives CASSLVSDLSEQYF.

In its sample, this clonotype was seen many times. The CDR3 nucleotides read TGTGCCAGCAGTGATGACAGGATTACCTCCTACGAGCAGTACTTC. Protein: CASSDDRITSYEQYF. The chain joins TRBV2 to TRBJ2-7; D might be TRBD1 (6 bases). Germline V gene lookup returns CDR1 SNHLY and CDR2 FYNNEI. Trimming pared 3 bases from V and 0 bases from J, leaving 12 bases between. The CDR3 is made up of 15 amino acids.

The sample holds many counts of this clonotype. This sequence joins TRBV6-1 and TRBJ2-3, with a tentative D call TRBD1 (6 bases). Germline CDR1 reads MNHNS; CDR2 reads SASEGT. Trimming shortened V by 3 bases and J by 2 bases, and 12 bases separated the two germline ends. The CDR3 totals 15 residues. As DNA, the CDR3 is TGTGCCAGCAGTGATGGGGCAGGGGACACAGATACGCAGTATTTT. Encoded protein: CASSDGAGDTDTQYF.

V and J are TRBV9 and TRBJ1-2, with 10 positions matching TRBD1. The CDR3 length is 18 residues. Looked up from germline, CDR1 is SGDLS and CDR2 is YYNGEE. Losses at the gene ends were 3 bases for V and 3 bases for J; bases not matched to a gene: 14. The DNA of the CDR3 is TGTGCCAGCAGCGGGGGACAGGGGTTTGCTCGGGGTTACTATGGCTACACCTTC. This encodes CASSGGQGFARGYYGYTF. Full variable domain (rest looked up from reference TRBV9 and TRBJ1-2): DSGVTQTPKHLITATGQRVTLRCSPRSGDLSVYWYQQSLDQGLQFLIQYYNGEERAKGNILERFSAQQFPDLHSELNLSSLELGDSALYFCASSGGQGFARGYYGYTFGSGTRLTVV.

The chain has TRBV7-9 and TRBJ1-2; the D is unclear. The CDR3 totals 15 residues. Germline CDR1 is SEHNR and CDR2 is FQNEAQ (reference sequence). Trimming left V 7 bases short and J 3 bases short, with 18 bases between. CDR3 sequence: CASTSDPTTDYGYTF. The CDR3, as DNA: TGTGCCAGCACCTCGGACCCAACCACAGACTATGGCTACACCTTC.